This is a list of T cell receptor beta chains from one sample in a study of identifying expanded T cells in peripheral blood. The method was immunoSEQ multiplex PCR; TCRdb's version includes in-frame clones alone and lacks a portion of them. The profile shows around 80,000 clones, 85% to 90% of them singletons. The sequencing input was blood. These receptors came from a person aged 18 to 69 in good health. The CDR3 runs from the conserved cysteine through the conserved F or W. Fields, in order: V gene, J gene, clone size, D gene, CDR3 DNA, CDR3 protein. The D gene is left open where the match is weak. Not all rows give a size; the values are once, few, many and, for expanded clones, a class.

>TRBV4-3|TRBJ2-4|NA|NA
TGCGCCAGCAGCCAAGATCTTGAGGGAGTTAAGGACATTCAGTACTTC
CASSQDLEGVKDIQYF
>TRBV7-9|TRBJ1-5|few|NA
TGTGCCAGCAGCTTTGAAGGGAGCAATCAGCCCCAGCATTTT
CASSFEGSNQPQHF
>TRBV6-5|TRBJ2-7|NA|TRBD1
TGTGCCAGCAGTTCCCCGACAGGGAGCTCCTACGAGCAGTACTTC
CASSSPTGSSYEQYF
>TRBV19|TRBJ1-2|NA|NA
TGTGCCAGTAGTAGCCTCAGGGCAAACTATGGCTACACCTTC
CASSSLRANYGYTF
>TRBV29-1|TRBJ2-7|NA|NA
TGCAGCGCCACTAAGGCCCCACAGGCCACAGGCGAGCAGTACTTC
CSATKAPQATGEQYF
>TRBV7-2|TRBJ2-2|NA|TRBD1
TGTGCCAGCAGCTTAGAAGGGGGCACAGGCACCGGGGAGCTGTTTTTT
CASSLEGGTGTGELFF
>TRBV5-1|TRBJ2-5|NA|NA
TGCGCCAGCAGCTTGGAAGGCAATTCTGTAGAGACCCAGTACTTC
CASSLEGNSVETQYF
>TRBV6-5|TRBJ2-5|NA|NA
TGTGCCAGCAGTTACAGATACCAAGAGACCCAGTACTTC
CASSYRYQETQYF
>TRBV5-4|TRBJ1-4|NA|NA
TGTGCCAGCAGCTTTTTTGACAGGCCAGAAGAAAAACTGTTTTTT
CASSFFDRPEEKLFF
>TRBV18|TRBJ1-1|once|NA
TGTGCCAGCTCAGCCCGACGGAGCCCTGAAGCTTTCTTT
CASSARRSPEAFF
>TRBV11-2|TRBJ1-6|NA|NA
TGTGCCAGCAGAATCGCGAGCTCCTATAATTCACCCCTCCACTTT
CASRIASSYNSPLHF
>TRBV5-8|TRBJ2-7|NA|NA
TGTGCCAGCAGCTTGCGGGTCTCCTACGAGCAGTACTTC
CASSLRVSYEQYF
>TRBV5-8|TRBJ1-5|NA|NA
TGTGCCAGCAGCTTGAGGCAGCCCCAGCATTTT
CASSLRQPQHF
>TRBV5-1|TRBJ1-1|NA|NA
TGCGCCAGCAGCTTGCGCCAGTCGGTGAACACTGAAGCTTTCTTT
CASSLRQSVNTEAFF
>TRBV19|TRBJ2-2|NA|NA
TGTGCCAGTGGGACGACAGGAACGGGCACCGGGGAGCTGTTTTTT
CASGTTGTGTGELFF
>TRBV5-8|TRBJ1-2|NA|NA
TGTGCCAGCAGCTTGATTTCGGGCAGGGGATCCTATGGCTACACCTTC
CASSLISGRGSYGYTF
>TRBV7-3|TRBJ2-1|NA|NA
TGTGCCAGCAGCGCAGGGACCTTGGACCCCTACAATGAGCAGTTCTTC
CASSAGTLDPYNEQFF
>TRBV28|TRBJ1-2|NA|TRBD1
TGTGCCAGCAGTTTAAGGGTACAGGGGTATGGCTACACCTTC
CASSLRVQGYGYTF
>TRBV5-1|TRBJ2-5|NA|TRBD2
TGCGCCAGCAGCGTGGGACTAGCGGGGGGACAAGAGACCCAGTACTTC
CASSVGLAGGQETQYF
>TRBV10-3|TRBJ1-5|NA|NA
TGTGCCATCAGTGAGGGTCCAGGGGTTTTGCCCCAGCATTTT
CAISEGPGVLPQHF
>TRBV7-6|TRBJ2-7|NA|NA
TGTGCCAGCAGCGAGGGCGGCTCCTACGAGCAGTACTTC
CASSEGGSYEQYF
>TRBV5-1|TRBJ2-1|NA|TRBD1
TGCGCCAGCAGCCAAGGACAGGGGACCTACAATGAGCAGTTCTTC
CASSQGQGTYNEQFF
>TRBV25-1|TRBJ2-7|NA|NA
TGTGCCAGCAGTGAAGGGCGGGACCTAGGTGAGCAGTACTTC
CASSEGRDLGEQYF
>TRBV6-1|TRBJ2-3|NA|TRBD1
TGTGCCAGCAGTGGGGACAGGGTCACAGATACGCAGTATTTT
CASSGDRVTDTQYF
>TRBV29-1|TRBJ2-2|NA|NA
TGCAGCGTTGAGGGTAGCACCGGGGAGCTGTTTTTT
CSVEGSTGELFF
>TRBV10-2|TRBJ2-1|NA|TRBD2
TGCGCCAGCGCGGTGGCTAGCGGTAGCTCCTACAATGAGCAGTTCTTC
CASAVASGSSYNEQFF
>TRBV10-3|TRBJ2-7|NA|NA
TGTGCCATCAGTGAAGTGGGGGGTATGGGTACCTACGAGCAGTACTTC
CAISEVGGMGTYEQYF
>TRBV5-4|TRBJ1-2|NA|TRBD1
TGTGCCAGCAGCTTGGACAGGGGGGATGGCTACACCTTC
CASSLDRGDGYTF
>TRBV28|TRBJ2-5|NA|NA
TGTGCCAGCAGTTTAGGGGGGGCGGAGGAGACCCAGTACTTC
CASSLGGAEETQYF
>TRBV7-9|TRBJ2-4|NA|NA
TGTGCCAGCAGCTACCCTCTGACGGGGCGCCGCATTCAGTACTTC
CASSYPLTGRRIQYF
>TRBV2|TRBJ2-2|NA|NA
TGTGCCAGCAGCGATCAGGTGCCCTCGAACACCGGGGAGCTGTTTTTT
CASSDQVPSNTGELFF